Described below is a single T cell receptor beta chain sequence and its context. Trimming left V 0 bases short and J 4 bases short, with 10 bases between. In germline, CDR1 is MNHNY, CDR2 SVGAGI (reference sequence). The CDR3 has 15 residues. This sample is part of a study of CD8 T cells in Susac syndrome. Random hexamers were used to reverse transcribe roughly 0.45 to 1 ug of RNA. Amplification of TCR beta CDR3 spanned 54 Vbeta and 13 Jbeta via immunoSEQ multiplex PCR. TCRdb redid the calling of the immunoSEQ multiplex PCR reads with MiXCR, one entry per CDR3 protein. The sample holds fewer than 350,000 distinct CDR3 sequences; approximately 90% are singletons and the top ten take over 0.05%.

Sequenced material: CD4+ T cells from PBMCs. The TCR was taken from a human donor with multiple sclerosis. This chain connects TRBV6-6 to TRBJ2-1; D not certain. CDR3 amino acids: CASSYSRSGYNEQFF. In nucleotides, the CDR3 is TGTGCCAGCAGTTACTCGAGGAGTGGGTACAATGAGCAGTTCTTC.